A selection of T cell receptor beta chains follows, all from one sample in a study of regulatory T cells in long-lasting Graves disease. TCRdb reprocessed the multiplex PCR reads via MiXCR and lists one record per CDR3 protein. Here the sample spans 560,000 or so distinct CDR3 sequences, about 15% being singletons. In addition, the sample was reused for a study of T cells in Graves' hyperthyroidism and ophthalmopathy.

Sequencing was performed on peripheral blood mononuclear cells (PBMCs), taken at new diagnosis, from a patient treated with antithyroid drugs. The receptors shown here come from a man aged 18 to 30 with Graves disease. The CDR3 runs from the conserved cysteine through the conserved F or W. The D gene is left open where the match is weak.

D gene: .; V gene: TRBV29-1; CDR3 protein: CSVERDTYNEQFF
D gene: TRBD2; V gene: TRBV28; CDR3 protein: CASSTPTSGWRGYNEQFF
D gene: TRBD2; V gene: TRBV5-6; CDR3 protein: CASSLVGAGDTGELFF
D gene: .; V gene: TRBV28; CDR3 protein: CASSWGTTQNTEAFF
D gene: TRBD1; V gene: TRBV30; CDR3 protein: CAWSIGTVYEQYF
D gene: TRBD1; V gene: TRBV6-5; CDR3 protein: CASSYGTENEQFF
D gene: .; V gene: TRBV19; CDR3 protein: CASNPGRAQPQHF
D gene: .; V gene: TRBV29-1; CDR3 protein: CSVSPGTRTDTQYF
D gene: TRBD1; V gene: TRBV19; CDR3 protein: CASKQGARYNEQFF
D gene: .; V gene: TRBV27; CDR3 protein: CASSLSPGGSSYEQYF
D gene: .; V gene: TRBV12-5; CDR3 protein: CASGSLSGPGDTQYF
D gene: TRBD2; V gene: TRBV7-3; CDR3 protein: CASSLTHGRAGETQYF
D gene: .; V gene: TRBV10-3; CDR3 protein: CAIRGVGNEQFF
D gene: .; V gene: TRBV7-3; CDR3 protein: CASSTDGTYNEQFF
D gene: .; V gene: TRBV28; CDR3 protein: CASSPTGTAYEQYF
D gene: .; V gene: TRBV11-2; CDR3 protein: CASSSEGAGYGYTF
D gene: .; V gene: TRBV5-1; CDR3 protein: CASSRGDGTYNEQFF
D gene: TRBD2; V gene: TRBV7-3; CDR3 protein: CASSFVCSGLGSQNEQFF
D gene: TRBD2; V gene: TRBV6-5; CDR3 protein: CASSYNLAGGPVYYNEQFF
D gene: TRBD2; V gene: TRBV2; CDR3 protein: CASSDSGRESSYNEQFF
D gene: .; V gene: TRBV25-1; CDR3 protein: CASSVAGGASSGNTIYF
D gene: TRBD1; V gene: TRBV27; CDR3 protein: CASSAHHPGQGVLDYSPLHF
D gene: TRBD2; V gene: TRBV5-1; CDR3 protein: CASSSGSGGSYNEQFF
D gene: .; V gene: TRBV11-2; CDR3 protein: CASSLRTAVPYEQYF
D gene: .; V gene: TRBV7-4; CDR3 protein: CASSLFLGVGFGTEAFF
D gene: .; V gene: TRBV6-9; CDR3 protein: CASSSGTSTYEQYF
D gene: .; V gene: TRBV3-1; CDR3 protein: CASSAHGGKLFF
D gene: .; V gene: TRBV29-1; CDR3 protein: CSAGLTEAFF